These 17 T cell receptor beta chains were sequenced from one sample in a study of blood T cells in healthy people across ages. PCR was performed a second time for about 6 to 12 cycles using a sample-barcoded 5' primer and a J-beta primer mix. TCRdb redid the calling of the 5' RACE reads with MiXCR, one entry per CDR3 protein. The sample yields 1.5 million to 2 million distinct CDR3 sequences, about 31% seen once. Sample: blood. These receptors were collected from a woman younger than 45 in good health.

V gene TRBV20-1 combines with J gene TRBJ2-3, with 14 bases identical to TRBD2. Germline V gives CDR1 DFQATT, CDR2 SNEGSKA (reference sequence). J was trimmed by 6 bases and V by 8 bases; bases with no gene match: 10. CDR3 size: 15 residues. The CDR3 DNA reads TGCAGTACCCATGGGACTAGCGGGAGTAGGGATACGCAGTATTTT. Its translation: CSTHGTSGSRDTQYF.

This clonotype was counted only a few times. The chain uses TRBV27 and TRBJ2-3; a possible D gene is TRBD2 (6 bases). Trimming removed 7 bases from V and 5 bases from J, with 19 bases in between. Germline V CDR1 and CDR2: MNHEY, SMNVEV (reference sequence). This CDR3 comprises 15 residues. CDR3 DNA: TGTGCCAGCACTCTCGCTAGCGCCGGGGGAGATACGCAGTATTTT. Translating it yields CASTLASAGGDTQYF.

Notes on this clonotype: Possible read error: a much larger clone is one base away. CDR3 DNA sequence: TGCGCCAGCAGCAGAGAAGGGGATGAGGACATTCAGTACTTC. Translation: CASSREGDEDIQYF. The chain has TRBV5-1 and TRBJ2-4; a possible D gene is TRBD1 (5 bases). The CDR3 has 14 amino acids. Germline V gene sequence: CDR1 SGHRS, CDR2 YFSETQ. Between the trimmed V and J ends, which lost 4 bases and 8 bases, there was a span of 16 bases.

This clonotype occurred a few times. The chain carries TRBV7-9 and TRBJ2-7, with 9 nucleotides matching TRBD1. The CDR3 has 15 residues. V lost 5 bases and J lost 4; bases outside the gene matches: 9. Germline V gene sequence: CDR1 SEHNR, CDR2 FQNEAQ (reference sequence). Written as DNA, the CDR3 is TGTGCCAGCAGCGGGGGACAGGGTTTTATTTACGAGCAGTACTTC. This sequence encodes CASSGGQGFIYEQYF.

This clonotype was seen a handful of times. The chain couples TRBV6-6 to TRBJ2-5; 13 nucleotides align to TRBD2. Germline values: CDR1 MNHNY, CDR2 SVGAGI (reference sequence). CDR3 length: 16 amino acids. J gave up 5 bases and V 4 bases, and 7 bases lay outside the gene matches. The CDR3 DNA sequence: TGTGCCAGCAGTTCTCCGGGACTAGCGGGAAGGGAGACCCAGTACTTC. Its protein is CASSSPGLAGRETQYF.

This clonotype has ten or more counts. The chain uses TRBV20-1 and TRBJ1-6, with unresolved D. Germline assignment: CDR1 DFQATT and CDR2 SNEGSKA (reference sequence). The CDR3 spans 17 residues. V lost 2 bases to trimming and J lost 3 bases, with 17 bases between them. As DNA, the CDR3 is TGCAGTGCTAGATATAAAACCGGGGTAGGCTATAATTCACCCCTCCACTTT. It is translated as CSARYKTGVGYNSPLHF.

The rearrangement links TRBV20-1 to TRBJ2-5; no reliable D call. The CDR3 spans 13 residues. CDR1 is DFQATT and CDR2 is SNEGSKA in the germline V gene (reference sequence). The V end lost 5 bases, the J end lost 2 bases, and 12 bases lay between the germline ends. CDR3: CSAPVPLQETQYF. The CDR3 coding sequence is TGCAGTGCTCCTGTCCCCTTACAAGAGACCCAGTACTTC.

This chain joins TRBV20-1 and TRBJ2-7, with D hard to call. Per the germline V gene, CDR1 is DFQATT and CDR2 is SNEGSKA (reference sequence). The CDR3 is 12 amino acids. V lost 6 bases and J 2 bases, leaving 11 bases between the germline ends. The CDR3 sequence: CSAPMSTYEQYF. CDR3 coding DNA: TGCAGTGCGCCTATGAGTACCTACGAGCAGTACTTC.

The chain joins TRBV27 to TRBJ2-5; D is unclear. This CDR3 region has 14 residues. Trimming took off 3 bases at V and 5 bases at J, with 13 bases between the two ends. Germline V CDR1 and CDR2: MNHEY, SMNVEV (reference sequence). Written as DNA, the CDR3 is TGTGCCAGCAGTTTCCGCGGTTCAGTGGAGACCCAGTACTTC. This codes for CASSFRGSVETQYF.

This clonotype was observed a handful of times. V gene TRBV20-1 combines with J gene TRBJ2-3; D gene unclear. CDR1 and CDR2 from the germline V gene are DFQATT and SNEGSKA (reference sequence). The length of the CDR3 is 12 residues. V dropped 0 bases and J dropped 6 bases, with 7 bases sitting between them. The CDR3 here is CSARDTEDTQYF. DNA for the CDR3: TGCAGTGCTAGAGACACCGAGGATACGCAGTATTTT.

V and J are TRBV28 and TRBJ2-4; D perhaps matches TRBD1 (5 bases). The V end lost 4 bases, the J end lost 4 bases, and 8 bases lay between the germline ends. The CDR3 is made up of 13 amino acids. Germline V gene lookup returns CDR1 MDHEN and CDR2 SYDVKM. For the CDR3, the DNA is TGTGCCAGCAGTTCCAGGGAAAAAAACATTCAGTACTTC. Translated: CASSSREKNIQYF.

The rearrangement uses TRBV6-5 and TRBJ1-5; no reliable D call. The CDR3 spans 15 residues. Germline V gives CDR1 MNHEY, CDR2 SVGAGI. V was clipped by 0 bases and J by 4 bases, with 10 bases between them. CDR3 in DNA: TGTGCCAGCAGTTACTCATCCGGGGATAATCAGCCCCAGCATTTT. This sequence encodes CASSYSSGDNQPQHF.

This clonotype was observed a single time. V gene TRBV18 combines with J gene TRBJ2-1; 8 positions match TRBD2. CDR1 is KGHSH, CDR2 LQKENI, per germline. The CDR3 consists of 17 residues. The ends lost 6 bases at V and 5 bases at J; junction bases unmatched: 15. For the CDR3, the DNA is TGTGCCAGCTCCCTCAATACTAGGCGGGAGGAGGACAATGAGCAGTTCTTC. It is translated as CASSLNTRREEDNEQFF.

This clonotype was observed a few times. The chain is built from TRBV20-1 and TRBJ2-3, with D maybe TRBD2 (5 bases). This CDR3 spans 16 amino acids. V lost 0 bases to trimming and J lost 5 bases, with 18 bases between them. Germline CDR1 DFQATT, CDR2 SNEGSKA (reference sequence). The CDR3 region has the DNA TGCAGTGCTAGAGATCAGGACTGGAACGGAATAGATACGCAGTATTTT. Encoded protein: CSARDQDWNGIDTQYF.

Many counts were recorded for this clonotype. V and J are TRBV20-1 and TRBJ2-5; weak D call: TRBD1 (6 bases). CDR1 is DFQATT, CDR2 SNEGSKA, per germline (reference sequence). The CDR3 has 14 amino acids. V lost 6 bases and J lost 4, with 18 bases in between. CDR3 bases: TGCAGTGCCCAACCAAACAGGGTGTTAGAGACCCAGTACTTC. This sequence encodes CSAQPNRVLETQYF.

This chain joins TRBV6-5 and TRBJ1-6; TRBD1 matches at 9 bases. Per the germline V gene, CDR1 is MNHEY and CDR2 is SVGAGI. The ends lost 5 bases at V and 6 bases at J; junction bases unmatched: 5. This CDR3 is 15 amino acids long. The chain's CDR3 is CASSTGQGLNSPLHF. The CDR3 nucleotides read TGTGCCAGCAGTACGGGACAGGGCCTTAATTCACCCCTCCACTTT.

This clonotype was counted only a few times. The chain joins TRBV20-1 to TRBJ1-2, with a possible D match to TRBD1 (5 bases). CDR1 is DFQATT, CDR2 SNEGSKA, per germline (reference sequence). The CDR3 contains 14 residues. The V gene lost 7 bases and the J gene lost 6 bases, with 21 bases spanning the gap. The CDR3 reads CSVSTVARGHGYTF. CDR3 DNA: TGCAGTGTTTCTACGGTGGCGAGGGGTCATGGCTACACCTTC.